The rows below give T cell receptor beta chains drawn from one sample of a study of metastatic and nonmetastatic thyroid tumors. Using MiXCR, TCRdb reanalyzed the PCR reads. The table shows 35,000 to 45,000 clones, with about 12% occurring only once. The material sequenced was blood. Receptor source: a male donor with papillary thyroid cancer or a benign thyroid nodule (not recorded which). Some clones in this sample may be carry-over from other donors' samples. CDR3s include the opening cysteine and the closing phenylalanine or tryptophan. Each record gives: V gene, clone size, J gene, D gene, CDR3 DNA, CDR3 protein. The D gene is left open where the match is weak. Each size is how often the clone was seen (once, few, many) or a class if it is expanded.

TRBV5-1	many	TRBJ2-3	-	TGCGCCAGCAGCAACGGAGGGTTCGCAGATACGCAGTATTTT	CASSNGGFADTQYF
TRBV19	many	TRBJ1-2	TRBD1	TGTGCCAGTAGACCCATCTTTTCCGGACAGGTCCACTATGGCTACACCTTC	CASRPIFSGQVHYGYTF
TRBV7-9	many	TRBJ2-5	TRBD1	TGTGCCAGCAGCTTCGGACAGGTCCAAGAGACCCAGTACTTC	CASSFGQVQETQYF
TRBV7-2	many	TRBJ2-7	TRBD1	TGTGCCAGCAGCTATAGTTGGGACAGGGTTTACGAGCAGTACTTC	CASSYSWDRVYEQYF
TRBV7-8	many	TRBJ2-3	-	TGTGCCAGCAGCTTAGCATGGTTTCTCGATACGCAGTATTTT	CASSLAWFLDTQYF
TRBV28	medium-sized	TRBJ2-2	-	TGTGCCAGCAGACGGGCCATTACCGGGGAGCTGTTTTTT	CASRRAITGELFF
TRBV5-1	many	TRBJ2-7	TRBD2	TGCGCCAGCAGCTTTAGCGGGGTCACCTACGAGCAGTACTTC	CASSFSGVTYEQYF
TRBV6-2/TRBV6-3	many	TRBJ1-1	-	TGTGCCAGCAGTCGGTCTCCGACGGACAGCGTAAACACTGAAGCTTTCTTT	CASSRSPTDSVNTEAFF
TRBV7-9	large	TRBJ1-1	-	TGTGCCAGCAGCCGACAACCTGAAGCTTTCTTT	CASSRQPEAFF
TRBV9	many	TRBJ1-2	TRBD1	TGTGCCAGCAGCGGACAGGGTTTGAGCGGCTACACCTTC	CASSGQGLSGYTF